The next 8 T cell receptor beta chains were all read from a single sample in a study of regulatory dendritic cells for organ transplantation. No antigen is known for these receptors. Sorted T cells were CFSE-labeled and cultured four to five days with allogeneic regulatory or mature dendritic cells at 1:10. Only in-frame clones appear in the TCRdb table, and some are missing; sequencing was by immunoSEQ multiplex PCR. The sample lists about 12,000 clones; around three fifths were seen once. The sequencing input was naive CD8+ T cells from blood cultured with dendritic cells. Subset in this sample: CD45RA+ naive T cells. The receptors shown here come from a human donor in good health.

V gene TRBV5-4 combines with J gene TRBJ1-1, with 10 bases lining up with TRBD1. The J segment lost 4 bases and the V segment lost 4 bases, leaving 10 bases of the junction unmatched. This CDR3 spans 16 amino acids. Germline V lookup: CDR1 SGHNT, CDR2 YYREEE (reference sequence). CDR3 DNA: TGTGCCAGCAGCCTTGCTACGGGGACAGGGGCCACTGAAGCTTTCTTT. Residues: CASSLATGTGATEAFF.

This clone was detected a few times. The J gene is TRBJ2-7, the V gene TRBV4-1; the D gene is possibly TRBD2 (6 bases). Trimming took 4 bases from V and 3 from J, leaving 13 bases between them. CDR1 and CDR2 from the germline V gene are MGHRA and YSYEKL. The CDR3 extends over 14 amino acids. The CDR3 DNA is TGCGCCAGCAGCCTCGAAAGGGGACTCTACGAGCAGTACTTC. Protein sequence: CASSLERGLYEQYF.

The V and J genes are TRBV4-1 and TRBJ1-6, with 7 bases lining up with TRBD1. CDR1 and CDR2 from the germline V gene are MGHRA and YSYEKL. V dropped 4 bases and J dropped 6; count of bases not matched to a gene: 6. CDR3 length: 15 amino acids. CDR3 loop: CASSPRDSRNSPLHF. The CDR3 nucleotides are TGCGCCAGCAGCCCCCGGGACAGCCGTAATTCACCCCTCCACTTT.

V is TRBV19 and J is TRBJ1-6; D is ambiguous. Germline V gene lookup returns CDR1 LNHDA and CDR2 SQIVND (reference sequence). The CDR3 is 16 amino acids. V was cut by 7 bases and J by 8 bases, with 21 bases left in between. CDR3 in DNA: TGTGCCAGTACCCGAAGGCGCGAAAGGAGGGATTCACCCCTCCACTTT. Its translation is CASTRRRERRDSPLHF. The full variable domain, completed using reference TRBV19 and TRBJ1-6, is DGGITQSPKYLFRKEGQNVTLSCEQNLNHDAMYWYRQDPGQGLRLIYYSQIVNDFQKGDIAEGYSVSREKKESFPLTVTSAQKNPTAFYLCASTRRRERRDSPLHFGNGTRLTVT.

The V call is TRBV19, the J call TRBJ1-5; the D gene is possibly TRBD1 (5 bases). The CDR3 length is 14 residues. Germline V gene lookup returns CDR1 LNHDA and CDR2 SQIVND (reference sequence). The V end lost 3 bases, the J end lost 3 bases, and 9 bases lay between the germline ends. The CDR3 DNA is TGTGCCAGTAGTATTTGGGGCCCCAATCAGCCCCAGCATTTT. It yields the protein CASSIWGPNQPQHF.

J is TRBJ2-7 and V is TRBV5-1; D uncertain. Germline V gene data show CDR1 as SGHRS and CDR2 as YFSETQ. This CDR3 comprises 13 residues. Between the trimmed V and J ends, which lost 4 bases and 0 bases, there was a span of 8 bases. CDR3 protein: CASSLMSSYEQYF. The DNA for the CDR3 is TGCGCCAGCAGCCTGATGAGCTCCTACGAGCAGTACTTC.

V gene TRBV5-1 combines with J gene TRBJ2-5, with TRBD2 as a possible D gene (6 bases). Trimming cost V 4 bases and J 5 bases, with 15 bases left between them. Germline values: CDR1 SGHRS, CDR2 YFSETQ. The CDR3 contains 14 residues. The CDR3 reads CASSHLEGIETQYF. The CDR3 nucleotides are TGCGCCAGCAGCCATCTGGAGGGGATCGAGACCCAGTACTTC.

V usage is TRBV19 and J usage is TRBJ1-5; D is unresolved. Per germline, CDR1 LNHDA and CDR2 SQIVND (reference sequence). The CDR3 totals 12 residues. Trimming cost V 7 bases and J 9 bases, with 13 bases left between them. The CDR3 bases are TGTGCCAGTAACAACCTCGCCTCGCCCCAGCATTTT. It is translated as CASNNLASPQHF.